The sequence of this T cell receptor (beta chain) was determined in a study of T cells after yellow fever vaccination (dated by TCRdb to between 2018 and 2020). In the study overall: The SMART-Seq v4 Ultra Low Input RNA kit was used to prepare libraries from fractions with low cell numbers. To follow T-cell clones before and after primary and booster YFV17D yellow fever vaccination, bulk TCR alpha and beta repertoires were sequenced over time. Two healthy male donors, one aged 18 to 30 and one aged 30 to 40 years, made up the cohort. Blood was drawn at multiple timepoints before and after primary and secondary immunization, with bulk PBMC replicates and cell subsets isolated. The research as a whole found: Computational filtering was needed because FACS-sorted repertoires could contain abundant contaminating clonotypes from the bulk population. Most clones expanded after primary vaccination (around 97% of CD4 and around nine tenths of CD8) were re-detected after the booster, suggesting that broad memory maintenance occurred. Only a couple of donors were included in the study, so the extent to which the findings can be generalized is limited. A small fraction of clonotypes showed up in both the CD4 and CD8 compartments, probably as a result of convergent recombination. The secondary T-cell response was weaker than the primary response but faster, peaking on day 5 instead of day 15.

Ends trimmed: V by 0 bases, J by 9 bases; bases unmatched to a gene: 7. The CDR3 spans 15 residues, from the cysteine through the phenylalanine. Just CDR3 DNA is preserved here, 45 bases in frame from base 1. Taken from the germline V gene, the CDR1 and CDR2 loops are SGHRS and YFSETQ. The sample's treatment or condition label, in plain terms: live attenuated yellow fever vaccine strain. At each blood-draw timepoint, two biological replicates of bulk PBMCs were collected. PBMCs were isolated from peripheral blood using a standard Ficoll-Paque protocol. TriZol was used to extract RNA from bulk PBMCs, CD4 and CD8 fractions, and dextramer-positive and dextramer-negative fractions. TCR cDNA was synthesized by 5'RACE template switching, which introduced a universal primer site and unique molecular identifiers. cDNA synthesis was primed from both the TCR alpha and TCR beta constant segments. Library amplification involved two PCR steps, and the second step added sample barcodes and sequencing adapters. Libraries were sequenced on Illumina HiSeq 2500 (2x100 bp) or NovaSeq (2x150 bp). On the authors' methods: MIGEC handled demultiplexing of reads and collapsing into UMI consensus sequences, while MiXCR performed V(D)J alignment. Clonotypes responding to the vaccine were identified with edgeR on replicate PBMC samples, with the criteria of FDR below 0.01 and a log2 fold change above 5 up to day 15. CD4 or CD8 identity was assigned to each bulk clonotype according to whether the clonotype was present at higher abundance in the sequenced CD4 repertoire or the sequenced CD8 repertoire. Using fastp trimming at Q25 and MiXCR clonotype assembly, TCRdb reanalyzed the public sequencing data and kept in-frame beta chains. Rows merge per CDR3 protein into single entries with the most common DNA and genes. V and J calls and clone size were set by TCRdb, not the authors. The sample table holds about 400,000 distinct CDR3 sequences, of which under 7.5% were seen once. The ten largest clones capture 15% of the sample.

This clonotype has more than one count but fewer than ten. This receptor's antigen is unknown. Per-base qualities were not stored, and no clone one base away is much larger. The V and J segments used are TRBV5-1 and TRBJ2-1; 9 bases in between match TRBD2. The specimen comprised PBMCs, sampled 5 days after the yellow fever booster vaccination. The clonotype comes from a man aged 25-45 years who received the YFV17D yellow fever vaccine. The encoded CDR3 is CASSLEAGGPFEQFF. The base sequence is TGCGCCAGCAGCTTGGAGGCGGGAGGGCCATTTGAGCAGTTCTTC. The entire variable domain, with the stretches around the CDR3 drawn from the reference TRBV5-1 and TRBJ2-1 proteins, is KAGVTQTPRYLIKTRGQQVTLSCSPISGHRSVSWYQQTPGQGLQFLFEYFSETQRNKGNFPGRFSGRQFSNSRSEMNVSTLELGDSALYLCASSLEAGGPFEQFFGPGTRLTVL.